These 14 T cell receptor beta chains came from one sample sequenced in a study of CD8 T cells in Susac syndrome. Random-hexamer reverse transcription was applied to about 0.5 to 1 ug RNA. TCRdb re-derived calls from the immunoSEQ multiplex PCR reads in MiXCR, one entry per CDR3 protein. Among about 300,000 distinct CDR3 sequences listed, around 92% were seen once. The sequencing sample was made of CD4+ T cells from PBMCs. These receptors were collected from a human donor with multiple sclerosis.

This chain uses TRBV6-5 with TRBJ2-3; D unresolved. The germline V gene has CDR1 MNHEY and CDR2 SVGAGI. The CDR3 spans 15 residues. V was clipped by 2 bases and J by 0 bases, with 9 bases between them. As DNA, the CDR3 is TGTGCCAGCAGTTACGTCAGCTCTAGCACAGATACGCAGTATTTT. The encoded protein is CASSYVSSSTDTQYF.

The rearrangement uses TRBV6-1 and TRBJ2-7; D is possibly TRBD1 (6 bases). The CDR3 spans 16 residues. Germline lookup yields CDR1 MNHNS and CDR2 SASEGT. The V gene lost 8 bases and the J gene lost 3 bases, with 23 bases spanning the gap. The CDR3 region is CASGLARSRGVYEQYF. CDR3 nucleotide sequence: TGTGCCAGCGGTCTTGCCCGAAGCAGGGGCGTCTACGAGCAGTACTTC.

J is TRBJ2-7 and V is TRBV9; weak D call: TRBD1 (6 bases). Germline V lookup: CDR1 SGDLS, CDR2 YYNGEE. V was clipped by 4 bases and J by 7 bases, with 15 bases between them. The CDR3 extends over 13 amino acids. The CDR3 is CASSTWTAGEQYF. The CDR3 DNA reads TGTGCCAGCAGCACCTGGACAGCAGGGGAGCAGTACTTC.

This chain connects TRBV4-3 to TRBJ1-1; D unresolved. CDR1 is LGHNA and CDR2 is YSLEER in the germline V gene. The ends were cut back, 2 bases at V and 3 bases at J, with 7 bases in the middle. This CDR3 spans 13 amino acids. Written as DNA, the CDR3 is TGCGCCAGCAGCCAACCCGGGGACACTGAAGCTTTCTTT. Translated: CASSQPGDTEAFF.

V gene TRBV5-6 combines with J gene TRBJ1-1; perhaps TRBD1 as D (5 bases). V lost 1 base and J lost 5, with 15 bases in between. CDR1 and CDR2 from the germline V gene are SGHDT and YYEEEE. The CDR3 extends over 15 amino acids. The CDR3 spells CASSLYGEQVTEAFF. The CDR3 DNA follows: TGTGCCAGCAGCTTGTATGGGGAACAGGTTACTGAAGCTTTCTTT.

This rearrangement joins TRBV7-2 to TRBJ1-1; the D is unclear. This CDR3 region has 12 residues. Trimming took off 1 base at V and 6 bases at J, with 6 bases between the two ends. In germline, CDR1 is SGHTA, CDR2 FQGNSA. As DNA, the CDR3 is TGTGCCAGCAGCTTAGGGGTGGCTGAAGCTTTCTTT. Protein product: CASSLGVAEAFF.

The chain employs TRBV18 and TRBJ2-3; 8 bases align to TRBD1. Germline trimming cut 5 bases from V and 0 bases from J; bases unmatched to any gene: 16. From germline, CDR1 is KGHSH and CDR2 LQKENI. The CDR3 sequence is 19 residues long. DNA for the CDR3: TGTGCCAGCTCAAGAGAGGTCCCCGGACAGGGACCGAGCACAGATACGCAGTATTTT. Protein product: CASSREVPGQGPSTDTQYF.

This clonotype was counted a single time. The V and J genes are TRBV18 and TRBJ1-1; D ambiguous. V shed 1 base and J shed 7 bases, with 10 bases lying between them. Germline CDR1 and CDR2: KGHSH and LQKENI. CDR3 size: 13 residues. As DNA, the CDR3 is TGTGCCAGCTCACCACAGGCAAACCGTGAAGCTTTCTTT. Protein product: CASSPQANREAFF.

This clonotype turned up a few times. V gene TRBV19 combines with J gene TRBJ2-1; a weak D match, TRBD2 (5 bases). This CDR3 region has 14 residues. Germline CDR1 LNHDA, CDR2 SQIVND (reference sequence). The germline V and J ends were trimmed by 6 bases and 0 bases, with 9 bases remaining between them. The CDR3 DNA follows: TGTGCCAGTAGACGGGGAAGCTCCTACAATGAGCAGTTCTTC. Protein product: CASRRGSSYNEQFF.

V gene TRBV2 combines with J gene TRBJ1-2; no clear D gene. The V end lost 3 bases, the J end lost 3 bases, and 5 bases lay between the germline ends. In germline, CDR1 is SNHLY, CDR2 FYNNEI. CDR3 length: 12 amino acids. The CDR3 protein is CASSDEDYGYTF. The CDR3 DNA sequence: TGTGCCAGCAGTGACGAAGACTATGGCTACACCTTC.

This rearrangement joins TRBV6-2 or TRBV6-3 to TRBJ2-2; D is perhaps TRBD2 (6 bases). CDR3 size: 13 residues. Trimming cost V 6 bases and J 5 bases, with 10 bases left between them. CDR1 and CDR2 from the germline V gene are MNHEY and SVGEGT. CDR3 coding DNA: TGTGCCAGCAGCGGGACTCCAACCGGGGAGCTGTTTTTT. Protein sequence: CASSGTPTGELFF.

V usage is TRBV9 and J usage is TRBJ1-3, with TRBD1 as a possible D gene (6 bases). Germline V gene data show CDR1 as SGDLS and CDR2 as YYNGEE. This CDR3 is built from 16 residues. Trimming stripped 0 bases from V and 0 bases from J, with 10 bases between. CDR3 residues: CASSVGGANSGNTIYF. The DNA of the CDR3 is TGTGCCAGCAGCGTAGGGGGGGCTAACTCTGGAAACACCATATATTTT.

The chain employs TRBV2 and TRBJ2-5, with D perhaps matching TRBD2 (6 bases). There are 14 residues in the CDR3. The germline V and J ends were trimmed by 4 bases and 5 bases, with 14 bases remaining between them. The V gene's germline CDR1 is SNHLY and CDR2 FYNNEI. CDR3 nucleotide sequence: TGTGCCAGCAGTGCAAGGGACTGGGCGGAGACCCAGTACTTC. It is translated as CASSARDWAETQYF.

The DNA of the CDR3 is TGCAGCGTTGTGGGCGGGAGGGTTGCGGAGACCCAGTACTTC. Its protein product is CSVVGGRVAETQYF. This chain joins TRBV29-1 and TRBJ2-5; 9 nucleotides match TRBD2. CDR3 length: 14 amino acids. With V trimmed by 4 bases and J by 5 bases, 8 bases remained unmatched. Germline V gives CDR1 SQVTM, CDR2 ANQGSEA.